These T cell receptor beta chains were read from a single sample in a study of graft-versus-host responses after intestinal transplantation. Assay used: immunoSEQ multiplex PCR; TCRdb lists only in-frame clones, some missing. The data contain about 16,000 clones, over 80% of them singletons. The sequencing used PBMCs, collected roughly 110 days after intestinal transplant. These receptors were taken from a human patient who received an intestinal transplant, so some T cells may come from the graft donor. CDR3s include the opening cysteine and the closing phenylalanine or tryptophan. D genes are given only for firm matches. Clone sizes are given selectively: once, few, many, or a class where the clone is expanded.

CDR3aa	CDR3nt	v_gene	abundance	j_gene	d_gene
CAWTSGNEQFF	TGTGCCTGGACTAGCGGGAATGAGCAGTTCTTC	TRBV30	once	TRBJ2-1	TRBD2
CASSPHPMAGGTDTQYF	TGTGCCAGCAGCCCTCACCCAATGGCGGGAGGGACAGATACGCAGTATTTT	TRBV9	NA	TRBJ2-3	TRBD2
CASSQVVPSGSGIQYF	TGTGCCAGCAGCCAAGTGGTCCCTAGCGGTAGTGGCATTCAGTACTTC	TRBV7-2	NA	TRBJ2-4	TRBD2
CASSPGLAGAYEQYF	TGTGCCAGCAGTCCCGGACTAGCGGGAGCCTACGAGCAGTACTTC	TRBV6-5	NA	TRBJ2-7	TRBD2
CASSRQQNTEAFF	TGTGCCAGCAGTAGACAGCAGAACACTGAAGCTTTCTTT	TRBV28	NA	TRBJ1-1	NA
CARTQPARPGGLCYEQYF	TGTGCCAGGACCCAACCAGCACGCCCGGGAGGTCTCTGCTACGAGCAGTACTTC	TRBV27	NA	TRBJ2-7	TRBD2
CASSSREVGYEQYF	TGTGCCAGCAGTTCTAGGGAAGTCGGGTACGAGCAGTACTTC	TRBV6-5	NA	TRBJ2-7	NA
CASSLGRGRGVEKLFF	TGTGCCAGCAGCCTCGGTCGAGGGCGGGGGGTTGAAAAACTGTTTTTT	TRBV5-4	NA	TRBJ1-4	NA
CSVDLRAGELFF	TGCAGCGTCGACTTGAGGGCCGGGGAGCTGTTTTTT	TRBV29-1	NA	TRBJ2-2	NA
CSVLTGLAFF	TGCAGCGTCCTGACAGGGCTTGCTTTCTTT	TRBV29-1	NA	TRBJ1-1	TRBD1
CASSPGQGGYEQYF	TGCGCCAGCAGCCCCGGACAGGGGGGCTACGAGCAGTACTTC	TRBV4-3	NA	TRBJ2-7	TRBD1
CASSIVESGNTIYF	TGTGCCAGTAGTATTGTGGAGTCTGGAAACACCATATATTTT	TRBV19	few	TRBJ1-3	NA
CASSLGSGQYF	TGTGCCAGCAGCTTAGGGTCGGGCCAGTACTTC	TRBV7-9	NA	TRBJ2-5	NA
CASSSDSNQPQHF	TGTGCCAGCAGTTCGGACAGTAATCAGCCCCAGCATTTT	TRBV28	NA	TRBJ1-5	NA
CASSDREETQYF	TGTGCCAGCAGTGACAGGGAAGAGACCCAGTACTTC	TRBV6-4	once	TRBJ2-5	NA
CASSGTGTGGVMEQFF	TGTGCCAGCAGCGGAACCGGGACAGGTGGGGTTATGGAGCAGTTCTTC	TRBV9	NA	TRBJ2-1	TRBD1
CASSSDNQETQYF	TGTGCCAGCAGCTCGGACAACCAAGAGACCCAGTACTTC	TRBV7-6	NA	TRBJ2-5	NA
CASSIPRGGLSSGGSTDTQYF	TGTGCCAGCAGCATCCCGAGAGGGGGGCTTTCTAGCGGGGGAAGCACAGATACGCAGTATTTT	TRBV9	NA	TRBJ2-3	TRBD2
CASSRLAGGDNEQFF	TGTGCCAGCAGTCGACTAGCGGGAGGAGACAATGAGCAGTTCTTC	TRBV6-5	NA	TRBJ2-1	TRBD2
CASSRHRLAGRGETQYF	TGTGCCAGCAGCCGTCACCGGTTAGCGGGAAGGGGAGAGACCCAGTACTTC	TRBV11-2	NA	TRBJ2-5	TRBD2
CASSQVLAGDPYNEQFF	TGCGCCAGCAGCCAAGTTCTAGCGGGAGATCCCTACAATGAGCAGTTCTTC	TRBV4-1	NA	TRBJ2-1	TRBD2
CASSPTGTLNSPLHF	TGTGCCAGCAGCCCGACCGGGACACTTAATTCACCCCTCCACTTT	TRBV6-5	NA	TRBJ1-6	NA
CASSDSTGGNSPLHF	TGTGCCAGCAGTGACTCGACAGGGGGTAATTCACCCCTCCACTTT	TRBV6-4	NA	TRBJ1-6	TRBD1
CASSLVGTQYF	TGCGCCAGCAGCTTGGTAGGGACCCAGTACTTC	TRBV5-1	NA	TRBJ2-5	NA
CASSPSHSSYFYEQYF	TGTGCCAGCAGTCCCTCTCACAGCTCCTACTTCTACGAGCAGTACTTC	TRBV28	NA	TRBJ2-7	NA
CASSPRGGEAYNEQFF	TGTGCCAGCAGTCCGAGGGGCGGAGAGGCCTACAATGAGCAGTTCTTC	TRBV28	NA	TRBJ2-1	NA
CASSDSVGGTDTQYF	TGTGCCAGCAGTGACTCGGTGGGAGGGACGGATACGCAGTATTTT	TRBV6-4	NA	TRBJ2-3	TRBD2
CASSRPQGLCTF	TGTGCCAGCTCACGGCCCCAGGGGCTCTGCACCTTC	TRBV18	NA	TRBJ1-2	NA
CASSIGSGSGEQYF	TGTGCCAGTAGTATAGGCTCAGGGTCCGGCGAGCAGTACTTC	TRBV19	NA	TRBJ2-7	NA